This T cell receptor beta chain was found in a study of T cells in Graves' hyperthyroidism and ophthalmopathy. The CDR3 spans 16 residues. The J segment lost 2 bases and the V segment lost 8 bases, leaving 15 bases of the junction unmatched. Germline V gene sequence: CDR1 MDHEN, CDR2 SYDVKM. This clonotype was seen repeatedly, ten times or more. Amplified TCR beta CDR3 regions derived from RNA transcripts. HTBI primers were used for first-round RT-PCR of the TCR CDR3. One entry per CDR3 protein results from TCRdb running MiXCR on the multiplex PCR reads. Of about 350,000 distinct CDR3 sequences detected, 15% to 20% appear once; the ten largest clones hold 15% to 18%.

This sequence originates from a woman in her thirties or forties with Graves' ophthalmopathy. Sequenced sample: blood. The chain combines TRBV28 with TRBJ2-7, with 7 nucleotides matching TRBD2. CDR3 in DNA: TGTGCCAGCCAAACGAGGGCTAGCGGCGGGCCCTACGAGCAGTACTTC. Translating it yields CASQTRASGGPYEQYF.